This T cell receptor beta chain was found in a study of blood T cell repertoires in COVID-19. About the research overall: Nucleic acid was either cDNA or gDNA, and it came from T cells, B-cell-depleted T cells, or PBMCs.

The method was immunoSEQ multiplex PCR; TCRdb's version includes in-frame clones alone and lacks a portion of them. The table records some 460,000 clones, about nine tenths of them present only once. The study drew participants aged about 18 to 89 years from 20 to 30 US areas. The germline gives CDR1 MGHRA, CDR2 YSYEKL. This CDR3 comprises 13 residues. V lost 4 bases and J 4 bases, leaving 8 bases between the germline ends. The TCR originated in a woman aged 18-29 years who had recovered from COVID-19. Sequencing used PBMCs or T cells enriched from blood (not recorded which). V usage is TRBV4-1 and J usage is TRBJ1-3; D gene unclear. The CDR3 DNA follows: TGCGCCAGCAGCCTCAGCGAGGGAAACACCATATATTTT. This sequence encodes CASSLSEGNTIYF.